This T cell receptor beta chain comes out of a study of early T cells in non-severe SARS-CoV-2 infection. This clonotype turned up a few times. In TCRdb, the 5' RACE reads were re-called with MiXCR into one record per CDR3 protein. The repertoire holds about 79,000 distinct CDR3 sequences, around 13% seen once, with 4.5% to 7% in the top ten. V shed 2 bases, J shed 4 bases, and the junction held 8 bases outside the gene matches. The germline CDR1 and CDR2 sequences are DFQATT and SNEGSKA (reference sequence). This CDR3 has 16 amino acids. The clonotype comes from an adult who was a healthcare worker with PCR-confirmed SARS-CoV-2 infection or an uninfected control (not recorded which). The sample consisted of whole blood. V and J are TRBV20-1 and TRBJ2-1, with 10 bases matching TRBD2. Written as DNA, the CDR3 is TGCAGTGCTAGAACCCTCTCAGCGGGGGGGTACAATGAGCAGTTCTTC. This encodes CSARTLSAGGYNEQFF.